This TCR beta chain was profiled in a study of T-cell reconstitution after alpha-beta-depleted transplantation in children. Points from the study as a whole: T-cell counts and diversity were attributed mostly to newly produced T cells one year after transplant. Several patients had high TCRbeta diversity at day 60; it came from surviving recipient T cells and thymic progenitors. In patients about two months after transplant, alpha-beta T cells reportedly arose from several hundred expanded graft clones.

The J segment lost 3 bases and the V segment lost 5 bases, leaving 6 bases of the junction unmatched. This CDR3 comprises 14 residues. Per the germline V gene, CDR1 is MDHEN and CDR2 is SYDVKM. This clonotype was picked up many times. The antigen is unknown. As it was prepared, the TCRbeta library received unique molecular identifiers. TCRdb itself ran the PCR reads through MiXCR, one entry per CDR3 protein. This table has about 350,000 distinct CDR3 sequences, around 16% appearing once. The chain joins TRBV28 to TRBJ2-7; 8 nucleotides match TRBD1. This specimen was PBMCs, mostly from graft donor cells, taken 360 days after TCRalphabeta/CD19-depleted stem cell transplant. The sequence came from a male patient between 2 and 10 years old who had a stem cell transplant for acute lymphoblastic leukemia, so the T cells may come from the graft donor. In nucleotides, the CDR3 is TGTGCCAGCAGTACCAGGGGGCGCGTCTACGAGCAGTACTTC. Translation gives CASSTRGRVYEQYF.